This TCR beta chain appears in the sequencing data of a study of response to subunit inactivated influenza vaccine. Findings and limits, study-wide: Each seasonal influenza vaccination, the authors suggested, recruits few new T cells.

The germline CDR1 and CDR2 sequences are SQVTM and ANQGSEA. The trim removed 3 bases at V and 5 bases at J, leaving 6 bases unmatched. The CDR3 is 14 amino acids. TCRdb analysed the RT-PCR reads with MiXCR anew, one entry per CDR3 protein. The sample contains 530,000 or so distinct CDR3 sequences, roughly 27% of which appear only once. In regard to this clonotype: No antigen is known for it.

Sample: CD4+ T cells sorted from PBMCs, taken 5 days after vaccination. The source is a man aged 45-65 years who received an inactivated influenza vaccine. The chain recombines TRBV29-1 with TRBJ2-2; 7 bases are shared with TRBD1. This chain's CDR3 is CSVDRTGETGELFF. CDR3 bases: TGCAGCGTTGATCGGACAGGAGAAACCGGGGAGCTGTTTTTT.